One sample yielded the 27 T cell receptor beta chains listed below, sequenced in a study of blood T cells in healthy people across ages (dated by TCRdb to the mid-2010s). Library construction relied on 5' RACE. TCRdb lists the instrument as Illumina HiSeq 2500. The second PCR ran for about 6 to 12 cycles and used a J-beta primer mix along with a sample-barcoded 5' primer. TCRdb trimmed the raw reads at Q25, called clones with MiXCR and kept productive beta chains. Identical CDR3 protein sequences are pooled into one entry, listed with their most common genes and DNA. The sample includes 550,000 to 750,000 distinct CDR3 sequences, with roughly 20% observed a single time. Together, the top ten hold roughly 3.4% of the sample. Sequencing used blood. All receptors come from a man between 65 and 80 years old in good health.

This clonotype was counted only a few times. This chain links TRBV20-1 with TRBJ1-3, with 7 positions matching TRBD1. Per germline, CDR1 DFQATT and CDR2 SNEGSKA (reference sequence). V dropped 5 bases and J dropped 2; count of bases not matched to a gene: 6. The CDR3 is 14 residues long. The CDR3 is CSARQTGTGNTIYF. The CDR3 DNA sequence: TGCAGTGCTCGTCAGACAGGGACTGGAAACACCATATATTTT.

This clonotype came up a few times. The V gene is TRBV25-1, the J gene TRBJ1-4; 11 nucleotides align to TRBD1. The CDR3 has 15 amino acids. In germline, CDR1 is MGHDK, CDR2 SYGVNS. The ends lost 7 bases at V and 8 bases at J; junction bases unmatched: 9. The CDR3 protein is CASTSPGTGGEKLFF. The DNA for the CDR3 is TGTGCCAGCACCTCCCCCGGGACAGGGGGAGAAAAACTGTTTTTT.

This clonotype was observed a few times. The gene calls are TRBV20-1 and TRBJ2-4, with 11 nucleotides matching TRBD1. The CDR3 consists of 16 residues. V shed 2 bases, J shed 1 base, and the junction held 4 bases outside the gene matches. Germline CDR1 DFQATT, CDR2 SNEGSKA (reference sequence). In nucleotides, the CDR3 is TGCAGTGCTAGAAGGGGGACAGGGGGTGCCAAAAACATTCAGTACTTC. Amino acid sequence: CSARRGTGGAKNIQYF.

This clonotype was observed a handful of times. The J gene is TRBJ2-1, the V gene TRBV29-1, with D unresolved. V was clipped by 6 bases and J by 6 bases, with 12 bases between them. The CDR3 is 12 residues long. Germline lookup yields CDR1 SQVTM and CDR2 ANQGSEA. The CDR3 sequence: CSVRSLSNEQFF. CDR3 nucleotide sequence: TGCAGCGTCAGGAGCCTATCCAATGAGCAGTTCTTC.

This clonotype was detected a few times. The chain uses TRBV18 and TRBJ2-5; D not resolved. V lost 1 base and J lost 2, with 8 bases in between. The CDR3 covers 14 residues. Per germline, CDR1 KGHSH and CDR2 LQKENI. CDR3: CASSPQDLQETQYF. The CDR3, as DNA: TGTGCCAGCTCACCACAGGATCTACAAGAGACCCAGTACTTC.

This sequence joins TRBV3-1 and TRBJ1-4; 7 nucleotides align to TRBD1. This CDR3 has 14 amino acids. V was clipped by 6 bases and J by 4 bases; unmatched bases: 5. The germline CDR1 and CDR2 sequences are LGHDT and YNNKEL (reference sequence). The CDR3 is CASRLGQSNEKLFF. The DNA for the CDR3 is TGTGCCAGCAGGCTGGGACAGAGTAATGAAAAACTGTTTTTT.

Only a few counts were recorded for this clonotype. The chain couples TRBV3-1 to TRBJ2-7; 12 bases are shared with TRBD1. CDR3 size: 16 residues. Trimming at V came to 0 bases and at J to 6 bases, leaving 6 bases not matched to a gene. Germline V gene data show CDR1 as LGHDT and CDR2 as YNNKEL (reference sequence). The CDR3 nucleotides are TGTGCCAGCAGCCAAGATGTAAGGGACAGGGGGCGCGAGCAGTACTTC. Translating it yields CASSQDVRDRGREQYF.

The CDR3, as DNA: TGTGCCAGCAGCCCCTCCAGGCGACTAGCTCACAATGAGCAGTTCTTC. Translating it yields CASSPSRRLAHNEQFF. The rearrangement joins TRBV3-1 to TRBJ2-1, with 7 bases aligning to TRBD2. The CDR3 spans 16 residues. V lost 4 bases, J lost 5 bases, and 11 bases stayed unmatched. CDR1 is LGHDT, CDR2 YNNKEL, per germline (reference sequence).

About this clonotype itself: Possible read error: a much larger clone is one base away. The chain carries TRBV20-1 and TRBJ1-1, with D possibly being TRBD1 (6 bases). CDR1 and CDR2 from the germline V gene are DFQATT and SNEGSKA (reference sequence). The CDR3 loop spans 15 amino acids. The CDR3 DNA reads as TGCAGTGCTAGACCCATTAATGGGGGGCTCACTGATGCTTTCTTT. Amino acids: CSARPINGGLTDAFF.

Remarks on this clonotype: The germline gene is not matched at one end of the junction; a read error may be the cause. The chain carries TRBV20-1 and TRBJ2-5; D might be TRBD2 (6 bases). The J call may be wrong; the DNA end is better matched by TRBJ2-1. The CDR3 spans 14 residues. From germline, CDR1 is DFQATT and CDR2 SNEGSKA (reference sequence). The CDR3 region is CSARVAGTYNEQFF. In DNA, the CDR3 is TGCAGTGCCAGAGTTGCGGGAACCTACAATGAGCAGTTCTTC.

This clonotype was seen a few times. The rearrangement joins TRBV3-1 to TRBJ2-7; D gene ambiguous. Trimming shortened V by 0 bases and J by 3 bases, and 12 bases separated the two germline ends. Germline V CDR1 and CDR2: LGHDT, YNNKEL (reference sequence). The CDR3 is 15 residues long. CDR3 sequence: CASSQDRTAYYEQYF. The CDR3 DNA follows: TGTGCCAGCAGCCAAGATCGAACAGCTTACTACGAGCAGTACTTC.

J is TRBJ2-7 and V is TRBV5-1; 7 bases match TRBD2. The V gene end was trimmed by 5 bases and the J gene end by 6 bases; junction bases not matched to a gene: 8. The CDR3 is 13 amino acids. Looked up from germline, CDR1 is SGHRS and CDR2 is YFSETQ. The CDR3 spells CASRDHGGSEQYF. The CDR3, as DNA: TGCGCCAGCAGGGATCACGGGGGGTCCGAGCAGTACTTC.

The chain has TRBV5-1 and TRBJ2-1, with 8 positions matching TRBD2. This CDR3 is built from 18 residues. V lost 4 bases to trimming and J lost 0 bases; unmatched junction nucleotides: 12. Germline assignment: CDR1 SGHRS and CDR2 YFSETQ. Written as DNA, the CDR3 is TGCGCCAGCAGCCATGACTCGGGCGGGGGGAGCTCCTACAATGAGCAGTTCTTC. Its translation: CASSHDSGGGSSYNEQFF.

The chain combines TRBV2 with TRBJ2-5; D is uncertain. The DNA end is more similar to TRBJ2-7, so the J call may be wrong. The CDR3 is made up of 14 amino acids. Germline V gene lookup returns CDR1 SNHLY and CDR2 FYNNEI. The CDR3 reads CASRKDGSSYEQYF. In nucleotides, the CDR3 is TGTGCCAGCAGGAAGGACGGAAGCTCCTACGAGCAGTACTTC.

The CDR3 sequence is CASKLTGPNQPQHF. As DNA, the CDR3 is TGTGCCAGCAAACTGACAGGGCCGAATCAGCCCCAGCATTTT. This rearrangement joins TRBV12-3 or TRBV12-4 to TRBJ1-5; 7 bases are a match to TRBD1. After removal of 7 bases from V and 4 bases from J, the junction contained 7 bases not matched to a gene. The CDR3 loop spans 14 amino acids.

The chain links TRBV5-1 to TRBJ2-3; 10 bases map to TRBD2. Germline V gene data show CDR1 as SGHRS and CDR2 as YFSETQ. Unmatched junction bases numbered 6, after V lost 0 bases and J lost 2 bases. CDR3 length: 17 amino acids. The CDR3 spells CASSLGSSGSVTDTQYF. The DNA for the CDR3 is TGCGCCAGCAGCTTGGGTTCTAGCGGGAGCGTCACAGATACGCAGTATTTT.

The chain carries TRBV5-1 and TRBJ1-1; possible D gene TRBD1, 6 bases. This CDR3 is built from 15 residues. The germline V gene has CDR1 SGHRS and CDR2 YFSETQ. Trimming took off 5 bases at V and 0 bases at J, with 14 bases between the two ends. CDR3 amino acids: CASRGSGGMNTEAFF. CDR3 nucleotides: TGCGCCAGCAGGGGTTCCGGGGGCATGAACACTGAAGCTTTCTTT.

CDR3 region: CASSPPGTPHEQYF. The CDR3, as DNA: TGTGCCAGCAGTCCCCCCGGGACACCTCACGAGCAGTACTTC. The rearrangement links TRBV6-5 to TRBJ2-7; the D gene is possibly TRBD1 (6 bases). Germline-derived CDR1 and CDR2 are MNHEY and SVGAGI. The CDR3 has 14 amino acids. V gave up 5 bases and J gave up 5 bases, with 16 bases separating them.

This clonotype was counted a few times. The chain employs TRBV18 and TRBJ2-2; D remains ambiguous. CDR1 is KGHSH, CDR2 LQKENI, per germline. The length of the CDR3 is 15 residues. V was cut by 2 bases and J by 4 bases, with 11 bases left in between. The CDR3: CASSPTRPATGELFF. CDR3 nucleotide sequence: TGTGCCAGCTCACCAACTCGGCCAGCCACCGGGGAGCTGTTTTTT. The full variable domain, in which reference TRBV18 and TRBJ2-2 provide the parts outside the CDR3, is NAGVMQNPRHLVRRRGQEARLRCSPMKGHSHVYWYRQLPEEGLKFMVYLQKENIIDESGMPKERFSAEFPKEGPSILRIQQVVRGDSAAYFCASSPTRPATGELFFGEGSRLTVL.

On this clonotype: This may be a read error, as it is one base from a much larger clone. This sequence joins TRBV20-1 and TRBJ2-7; D possibly uses TRBD1 or TRBD2 (5 bases each). V gave up 3 bases and J gave up 2 bases, with 11 bases separating them. Germline loops: CDR1 DFQATT, CDR2 SNEGSKA (reference sequence). The CDR3 runs to 13 residues. The CDR3 is CSASFRGAYEQYF. The CDR3 nucleotides read TGCAGTGCTAGTTTTCGGGGCGCCTACGAGCAGTACTTC.

The chain employs TRBV7-2 and TRBJ1-3, with a tentative D call TRBD1 (6 bases). CDR1 is SGHTA and CDR2 is FQGNSA in the germline V gene. The germline V and J ends were trimmed by 1 base and 0 bases, with 10 bases remaining between them. The CDR3 is made up of 16 amino acids. CDR3 region: CASSLGPTGSGNTIYF. The CDR3 DNA reads TGTGCCAGCAGCTTAGGTCCGACAGGCTCTGGAAACACCATATATTTT.

This clonotype was counted at least ten times. The J gene is TRBJ2-7, the V gene TRBV20-1; D might be TRBD2 (5 bases). V shed 5 bases and J shed 3 bases, with 11 bases lying between them. The length of the CDR3 is 12 residues. CDR1 DFQATT and CDR2 SNEGSKA come from the germline V gene (reference sequence). The CDR3 region is CSARREGYEQYF. The CDR3 coding sequence is TGCAGTGCTCGCCGGGAAGGCTACGAGCAGTACTTC.

The rearrangement links TRBV11-1 to TRBJ2-2; TRBD2 is a possible D gene (5 bases). Germline V CDR1 and CDR2: SGHAT, FQDESV (reference sequence). The CDR3 sequence is 16 residues long. With 2 bases removed from V and 0 bases from J, the gap between germline ends came to 10 bases. CDR3 DNA sequence: TGTGCCAGCAGCTTAACAGTCGGGGCGAACACCGGGGAGCTGTTTTTT. This codes for CASSLTVGANTGELFF.

This clonotype was counted a single time. The chain uses TRBV20-1 and TRBJ2-1, with D tentatively TRBD2 (6 bases). The V gene lost 3 bases and the J gene lost 7 bases, with 19 bases spanning the gap. Germline CDR1 DFQATT, CDR2 SNEGSKA (reference sequence). The CDR3 sequence is 15 residues long. For the CDR3, the DNA is TGCAGTGCTAGGGCGGGAAACACTCTCAGGAATGAGCAGTTCTTC. Translation gives CSARAGNTLRNEQFF.

This clonotype showed up just a few times. This chain uses TRBV12-3 or TRBV12-4 with TRBJ1-5; no definite D call. The V and J ends lost 3 bases and 2 bases respectively, with 11 bases between them. The CDR3 extends over 15 amino acids. The CDR3 DNA reads as TGTGCCAGCAGTTTGGTAGATATAGGCAATCAGCCCCAGCATTTT. This sequence encodes CASSLVDIGNQPQHF.

On this clonotype: One junction end does not reproduce the germline sequence, and a read error may be involved. This chain connects TRBV15 to TRBJ2-7; D perhaps matches TRBD2 (5 bases). Germline V gene data show CDR1 as LNHNV and CDR2 as YYDKDF (reference sequence). CDR3 size: 16 residues. CDR3 loop: CATSRVPAESSYEQCF. In nucleotides, the CDR3 is TGTGCCACCAGCAGAGTTCCAGCGGAAAGCTCCTACGAGCAGTGCTTC.

The chain employs TRBV25-1 and TRBJ2-7; D might be TRBD1 (5 bases). V was clipped by 6 bases and J by 0 bases, with 15 bases between them. CDR3 length: 15 residues. Germline V gene data show CDR1 as MGHDK and CDR2 as SYGVNS. Here the CDR3 reads CASSALRGLSYEQYF. The CDR3 nucleotides read TGTGCCAGCAGCGCCCTAAGGGGCCTCTCCTACGAGCAGTACTTC.